This record concerns one TCR beta chain sequence. The sample originates from a study of blood T cell repertoires in COVID-19. Study background: The United States, Italy and Spain were the sources of the acute and convalescent COVID-19 samples. T cells, B-cell-depleted T cells, or PBMCs supplied cDNA or gDNA.

CDR1 SGHAT and CDR2 FQNNGV come from the germline V gene. Deletions cut 5 bases from V and 3 bases from J, with 14 bases between. CDR3 length: 15 residues. As processed by the authors: By means of reference gene primer amplification, nucleated cell counts were estimated. Here immunoSEQ multiplex PCR was the method, and the copy in TCRdb shows in-frame clones only, minus some. V, J and clone size are those of that table, while D and trimming were read from the DNA. The sample yields about 370,000 clones, 90% seen once. Specimen: peripheral blood. The chain carries TRBV11-2 and TRBJ1-3; D is possibly TRBD1 (5 bases). The receptor was derived from a young man with active or convalescent COVID-19. The CDR3 coding sequence is TGTGCCAGCAGCCAACAGGCTACCTATGGAAACACCATATATTTT. It encodes CASSQQATYGNTIYF. Supplemented by reference TRBV11-2 and TRBJ1-3, the full variable domain reads EAGVAQSPRYKIIEKRQSVAFWCNPISGHATLYWYQQILGQGPKLLIQFQNNGVVDDSQLPKDRFSAERLKGVDSTLKIQPAKLEDSAVYLCASSQQATYGNTIYFGEGSWLTVV.